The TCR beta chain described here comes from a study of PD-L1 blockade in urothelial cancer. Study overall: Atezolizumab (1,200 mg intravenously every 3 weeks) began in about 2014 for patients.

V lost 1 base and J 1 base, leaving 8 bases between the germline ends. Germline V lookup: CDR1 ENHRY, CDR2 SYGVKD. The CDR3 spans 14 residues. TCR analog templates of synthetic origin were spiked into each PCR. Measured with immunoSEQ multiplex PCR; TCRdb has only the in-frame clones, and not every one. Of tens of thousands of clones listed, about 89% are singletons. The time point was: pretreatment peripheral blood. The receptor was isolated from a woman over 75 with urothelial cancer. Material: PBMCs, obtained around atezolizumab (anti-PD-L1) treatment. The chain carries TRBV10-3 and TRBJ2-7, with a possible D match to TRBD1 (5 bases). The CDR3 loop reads CAISELQESYEQYF. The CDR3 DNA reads TGTGCCATCAGTGAGTTACAGGAGTCCTACGAGCAGTACTTC.